This T cell receptor (beta chain) is drawn from a study of T-cell memory formation after mild COVID-19. The overall study: There were largely donor-specific TCR clusters. Study-wide results and caveats: SARS-CoV-2 specificity of second-wave clones peaking day 37 was unconfirmed. There were some responding clones in pre-infection memory, which suggested that cross-reactive memory had joined.

V shed 5 bases and J 4 bases; nucleotides not matched to a gene: 5. The CDR3 covers 14 residues. Germline V gives CDR1 DFQATT, CDR2 SNEGSKA (reference sequence). This clonotype has only a few counts. What it binds is unknown. Barcoded TCR alpha and TCR beta cDNA libraries with UMIs came from 5'RACE using constant-segment primers. MiXCR was run by TCRdb on the 5' RACE reads, yielding one entry per CDR3 protein. The sample has a few hundred thousand distinct CDR3 sequences; 20% to 25% are singletons. Specimen: PBMCs or a T cell subset sorted from them (not recorded which). The chain combines TRBV20-1 with TRBJ2-3, with 11 bases matching TRBD2. The receptor was isolated from an adult woman who had mild COVID-19 (a few samples of this study predate the infection). Cell type and time point are not known. Written as DNA, the CDR3 is TGCAGTGCTCCTACTAGCGGGGGTCCAGATACGCAGTATTTT. Translated, it gives CSAPTSGGPDTQYF.